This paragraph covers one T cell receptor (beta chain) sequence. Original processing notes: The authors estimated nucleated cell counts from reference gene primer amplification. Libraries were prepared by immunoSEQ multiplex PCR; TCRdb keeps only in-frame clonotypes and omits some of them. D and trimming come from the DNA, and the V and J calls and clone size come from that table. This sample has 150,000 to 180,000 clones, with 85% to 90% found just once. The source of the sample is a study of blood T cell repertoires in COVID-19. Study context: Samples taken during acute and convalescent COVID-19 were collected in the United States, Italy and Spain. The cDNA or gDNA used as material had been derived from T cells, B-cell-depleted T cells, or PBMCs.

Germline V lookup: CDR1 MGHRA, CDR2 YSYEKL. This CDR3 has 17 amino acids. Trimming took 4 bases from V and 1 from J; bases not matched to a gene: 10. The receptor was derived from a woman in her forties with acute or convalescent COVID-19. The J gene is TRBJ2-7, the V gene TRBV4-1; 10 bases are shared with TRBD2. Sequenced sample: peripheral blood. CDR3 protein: CASSRGSSGGDSYEQYF. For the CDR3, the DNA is TGCGCCAGCAGCCGAGGATCTAGCGGGGGCGATTCCTACGAGCAGTACTTC.